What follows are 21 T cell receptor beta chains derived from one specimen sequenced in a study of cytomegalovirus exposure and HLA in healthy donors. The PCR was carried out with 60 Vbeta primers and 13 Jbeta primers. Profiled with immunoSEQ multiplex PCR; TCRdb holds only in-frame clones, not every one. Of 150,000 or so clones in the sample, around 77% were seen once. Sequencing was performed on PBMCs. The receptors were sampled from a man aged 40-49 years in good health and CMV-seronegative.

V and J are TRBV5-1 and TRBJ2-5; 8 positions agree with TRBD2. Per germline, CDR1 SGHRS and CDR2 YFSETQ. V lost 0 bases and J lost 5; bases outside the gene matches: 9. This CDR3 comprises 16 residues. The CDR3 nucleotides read TGCGCCAGCAGCTTGGAGAGGGTAGCGGGAAGTGAGACCCAGTACTTC. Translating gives CASSLERVAGSETQYF. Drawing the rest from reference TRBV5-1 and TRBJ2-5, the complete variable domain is KAGVTQTPRYLIKTRGQQVTLSCSPISGHRSVSWYQQTPGQGLQFLFEYFSETQRNKGNFPGRFSGRQFSNSRSEMNVSTLELGDSALYLCASSLERVAGSETQYFGPGTRLLVL.

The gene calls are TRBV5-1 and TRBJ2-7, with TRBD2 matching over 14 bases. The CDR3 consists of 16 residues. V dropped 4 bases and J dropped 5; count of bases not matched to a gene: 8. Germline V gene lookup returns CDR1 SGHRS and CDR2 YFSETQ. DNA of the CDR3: TGCGCCAGCAGCGCCGGGACTAGCGGGAGAACCAACGAGCAGTACTTC. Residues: CASSAGTSGRTNEQYF.

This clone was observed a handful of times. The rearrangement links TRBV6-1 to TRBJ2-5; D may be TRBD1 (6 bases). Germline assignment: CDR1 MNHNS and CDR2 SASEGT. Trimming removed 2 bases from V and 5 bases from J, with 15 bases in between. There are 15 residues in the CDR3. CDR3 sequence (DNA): TGTGCCAGCAGTGAAATTGAGGGGGAAGTGGAGACCCAGTACTTC. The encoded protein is CASSEIEGEVETQYF.

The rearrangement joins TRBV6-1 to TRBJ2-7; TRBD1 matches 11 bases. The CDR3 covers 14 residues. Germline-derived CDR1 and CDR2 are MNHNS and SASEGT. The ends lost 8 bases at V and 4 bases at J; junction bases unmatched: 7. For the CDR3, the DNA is TGTGCCAGCGGACCCTGGGACAGGGGGTACGAGCAGTACTTC. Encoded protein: CASGPWDRGYEQYF.

The CDR3 region is CAWSWGDEQYF. The DNA of the CDR3 is TGTGCCTGGAGCTGGGGAGACGAGCAGTACTTC. This chain links TRBV30 with TRBJ2-7; the D gene is possibly TRBD2 (5 bases). There are 11 residues in the CDR3. The germline V and J ends were trimmed by 3 bases and 5 bases, with 8 bases remaining between them. Germline lookup yields CDR1 GTSNPN and CDR2 SVGIG (reference sequence).

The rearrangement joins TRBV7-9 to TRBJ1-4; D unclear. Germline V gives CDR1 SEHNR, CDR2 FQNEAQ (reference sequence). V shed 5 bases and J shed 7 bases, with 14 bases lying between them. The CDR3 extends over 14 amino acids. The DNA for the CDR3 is TGTGCCAGCAGCCCGCCGGGAACGCCTGAAAAACTGTTTTTT. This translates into CASSPPGTPEKLFF.

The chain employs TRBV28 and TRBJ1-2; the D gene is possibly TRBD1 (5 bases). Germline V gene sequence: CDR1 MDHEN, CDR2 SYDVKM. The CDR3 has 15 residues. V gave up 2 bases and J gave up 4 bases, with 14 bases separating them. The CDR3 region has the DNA TGTGCCAGCAGTTTAGGGGCAGAGGACCCCTATGGCTACACCTTC. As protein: CASSLGAEDPYGYTF.

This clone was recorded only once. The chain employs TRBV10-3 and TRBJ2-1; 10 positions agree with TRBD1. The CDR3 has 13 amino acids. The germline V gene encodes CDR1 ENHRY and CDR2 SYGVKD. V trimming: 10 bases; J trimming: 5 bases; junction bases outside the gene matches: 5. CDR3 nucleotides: TGTGCCAGCCGACAGGGGGCTAACAATGAGCAGTTCTTC. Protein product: CASRQGANNEQFF.

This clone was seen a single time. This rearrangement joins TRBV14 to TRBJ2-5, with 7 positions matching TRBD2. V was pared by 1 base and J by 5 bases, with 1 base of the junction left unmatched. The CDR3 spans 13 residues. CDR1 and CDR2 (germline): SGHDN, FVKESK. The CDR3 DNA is TGTGCCAGCAGCCAAGGGGGAGGGGAGACCCAGTACTTC. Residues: CASSQGGGETQYF.

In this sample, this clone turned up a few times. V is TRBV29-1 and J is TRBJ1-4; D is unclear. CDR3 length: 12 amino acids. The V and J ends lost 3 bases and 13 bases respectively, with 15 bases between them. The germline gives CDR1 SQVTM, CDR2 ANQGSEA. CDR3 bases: TGCAGCGTTGAGAGTGACCTGGGAGGACTGTTTTTT. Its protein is CSVESDLGGLFF.

CDR3 sequence (DNA): TGTGCCAGCAGTTTACGGGTCTCTCGCCCCAATGAGCAGTTCTTC. Translated: CASSLRVSRPNEQFF. The J gene is TRBJ2-1, the V gene TRBV27, with D unclear. CDR3 length equals 15 residues. From germline, CDR1 is MNHEY and CDR2 SMNVEV (reference sequence). V dropped 2 bases and J dropped 6 bases, with 14 bases sitting between them.

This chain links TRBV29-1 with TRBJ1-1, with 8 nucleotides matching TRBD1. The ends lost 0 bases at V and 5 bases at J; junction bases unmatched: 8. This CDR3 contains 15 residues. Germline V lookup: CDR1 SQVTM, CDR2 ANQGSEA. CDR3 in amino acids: CSVEDMTGDGTEAFF. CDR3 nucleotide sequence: TGCAGCGTTGAAGATATGACAGGGGATGGGACTGAAGCTTTCTTT. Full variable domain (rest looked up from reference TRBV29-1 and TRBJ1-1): SAVISQKPSRDICQRGTSLTIQCQVDSQVTMMFWYRQQPGQSLTLIATANQGSEATYESGFVIDKFPISRPNLTFSTLTVSNMSPEDSSIYLCSVEDMTGDGTEAFFGQGTRLTVV.

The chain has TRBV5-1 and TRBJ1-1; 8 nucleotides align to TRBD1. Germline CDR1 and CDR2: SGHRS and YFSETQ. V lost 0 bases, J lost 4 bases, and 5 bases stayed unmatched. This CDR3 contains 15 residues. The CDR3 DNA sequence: TGCGCCAGCAGCTTGGTGGTACAGGGGGGCACTGAAGCTTTCTTT. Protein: CASSLVVQGGTEAFF.

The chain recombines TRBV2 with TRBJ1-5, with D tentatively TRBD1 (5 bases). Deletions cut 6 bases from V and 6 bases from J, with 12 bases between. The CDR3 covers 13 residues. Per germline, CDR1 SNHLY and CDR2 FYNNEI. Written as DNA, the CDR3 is TGTGCCAGCAGCGCCGACAGCCTTCAGCCCCAGCATTTT. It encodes CASSADSLQPQHF.

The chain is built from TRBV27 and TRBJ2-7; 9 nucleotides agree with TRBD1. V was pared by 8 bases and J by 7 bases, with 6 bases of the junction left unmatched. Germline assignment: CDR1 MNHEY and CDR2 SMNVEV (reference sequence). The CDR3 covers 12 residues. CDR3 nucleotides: TGTGCCAGCCAGGGACAGGGAATTGAGCAGTACTTC. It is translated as CASQGQGIEQYF.

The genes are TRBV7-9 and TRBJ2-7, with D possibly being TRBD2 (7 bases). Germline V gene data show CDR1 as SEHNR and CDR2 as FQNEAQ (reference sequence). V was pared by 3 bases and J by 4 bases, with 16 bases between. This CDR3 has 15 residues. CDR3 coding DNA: TGTGCCAGCAGCTTCGCCGAGGCGGGGGCATACGAGCAGTACGTC. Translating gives CASSFAEAGAYEQYV.

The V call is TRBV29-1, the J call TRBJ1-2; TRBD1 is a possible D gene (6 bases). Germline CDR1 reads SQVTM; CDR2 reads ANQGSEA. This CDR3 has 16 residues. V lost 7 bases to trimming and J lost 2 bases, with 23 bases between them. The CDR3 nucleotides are TGCAGCGCCCCCTCTTCGTTACAGGGCCCAAACTATGGCTACACCTTC. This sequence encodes CSAPSSLQGPNYGYTF.

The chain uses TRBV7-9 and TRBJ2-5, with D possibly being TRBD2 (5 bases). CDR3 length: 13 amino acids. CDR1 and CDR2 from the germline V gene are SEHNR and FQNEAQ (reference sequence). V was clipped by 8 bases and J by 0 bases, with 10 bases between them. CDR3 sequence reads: CASLKTNQETQYF. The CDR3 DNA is TGTGCCAGCCTGAAGACTAACCAAGAGACCCAGTACTTC.

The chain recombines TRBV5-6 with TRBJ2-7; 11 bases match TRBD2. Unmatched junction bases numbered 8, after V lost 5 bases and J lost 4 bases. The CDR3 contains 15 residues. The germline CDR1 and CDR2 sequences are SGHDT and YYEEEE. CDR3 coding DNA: TGTGCCAGCAGTTCCCGACTAGCGGGAAAGTACGAGCAGTACTTC. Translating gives CASSSRLAGKYEQYF.

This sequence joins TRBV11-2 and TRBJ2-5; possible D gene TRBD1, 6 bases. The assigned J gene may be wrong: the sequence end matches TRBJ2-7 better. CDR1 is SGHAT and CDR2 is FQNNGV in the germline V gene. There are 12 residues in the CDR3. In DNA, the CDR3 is TGTGCCAGCAGCCAACAGGGCTACGAGCAGTACTTC. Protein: CASSQQGYEQYF.

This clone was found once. This chain's CDR3 is CASTGWGTVPHEQFF. The CDR3 nucleotides are TGTGCCAGCACAGGGTGGGGGACTGTCCCTCATGAGCAGTTCTTC. The chain recombines TRBV2 with TRBJ2-1; perhaps TRBD2 as D (6 bases). V gave up 7 bases and J gave up 8 bases, with 21 bases separating them. The length of the CDR3 is 15 residues. Per germline, CDR1 SNHLY and CDR2 FYNNEI.